The rows below give T cell receptor beta chains drawn from one sample of a study of OX40 agonist ivuxolimab in advanced cancers. Only in-frame clones appear in the TCRdb table, and some are missing; sequencing was by immunoSEQ multiplex PCR. The sample consists of about 42,000 clones, 82% of them appearing once. Sequencing used CD4+ or CD8+ T cells sorted from blood, obtained in a trial of the OX40 agonist ivuxolimab. These receptor sequences come from an adult with an advanced solid tumor such as melanoma, head and neck, liver or kidney cancer. CDR3s include the opening cysteine and the closing phenylalanine or tryptophan. A D gene is named only where the DNA matches it firmly. Size values are once, few and many counts, or a class for expanded clones, and some rows have none.

clone_size | d_call | j_call | v_call | cdr3_nt | cdr3_aa
NA | TRBD2 | TRBJ2-7 | TRBV28 | TGTGCCAGTGCGACCGGGACTAGCGACAGCTCCTACGAGCAGTACTTC | CASATGTSDSSYEQYF
NA | NA | TRBJ2-5 | TRBV11-1 | TGTGCCAGCAGGGGGTCTCTTGGATTGGGGGAGACCCAGTACTTC | CASRGSLGLGETQYF
NA | TRBD1 | TRBJ2-5 | TRBV9 | TGTGCCAGCAGCGAAACAGGACAGGGTAAAGAGACCCAGTACTTC | CASSETGQGKETQYF
NA | NA | TRBJ2-3 | TRBV5-1 | TGCGCCAGCGGGAACCGGGGCAGCTCCACAGATACGCAGTATTTT | CASGNRGSSTDTQYF
NA | NA | TRBJ2-1 | TRBV28 | TGTGCCAGCACTACTGGGTCGGATTACAATGAGCAGTTCTTC | CASTTGSDYNEQFF
few | TRBD1 | TRBJ1-2 | TRBV5-1 | TGCGCCAGCAGCCGACCCGGGACAGACTATGGCTACACCTTC | CASSRPGTDYGYTF
NA | TRBD2 | TRBJ2-1 | TRBV27 | TGTGCCAGCAGGGGGGGGTCGGATGAGCAGTTCTTC | CASRGGSDEQFF
NA | NA | TRBJ1-4 | TRBV29-1 | TGCAGCGTCGGGGGGAGGGAGGACGAAAAACTGTTTTTT | CSVGGREDEKLFF
once | NA | TRBJ2-5 | TRBV29-1 | TGCAGCGTTGGGAAGGTTCAAGAGACCCAGTACTTC | CSVGKVQETQYF
NA | TRBD2 | TRBJ2-2 | TRBV7-2 | TGTGCCAGCAGCTTAACGCGCGGGGGGTCCCGCACCGGGGAGCTGTTTTTT | CASSLTRGGSRTGELFF
once | NA | TRBJ1-1 | TRBV4-3 | TGCGCCAGCAGCCAGGAGACAGACCCCTATACTGAAGCTTTCTTT | CASSQETDPYTEAFF
NA | NA | TRBJ1-1 | TRBV7-2 | TGTGCCAGCAGCTTAACTTCCGGGACCTTCGAAGCTTTCTTT | CASSLTSGTFEAFF
NA | NA | TRBJ2-7 | TRBV4-1 | TGCGCCAGCAGCCTAGAAGGGGCCTACGAGCAGTACTTC | CASSLEGAYEQYF
NA | TRBD2 | TRBJ2-2 | TRBV15 | TGTGCCACCAGCAGAGATCTGAGCGGGAGAGTCGGGGAGCTGTTTTTT | CATSRDLSGRVGELFF
NA | NA | TRBJ2-5 | TRBV12-5 | TGTGCTAGTGTCCCTGTGGTAGCGAACTCGGGTAGAGAGACCCAGTACTTC | CASVPVVANSGRETQYF
NA | NA | TRBJ2-1 | TRBV9 | TGTGCCAGCAGCGTCTCAGGGAGCTCCTACAATGAGCAGTTCTTC | CASSVSGSSYNEQFF
NA | TRBD2 | TRBJ2-1 | TRBV14 | TGTGCCAGCAGCCAGGGAGGGAGGGCTGAGCAGTTCTTC | CASSQGGRAEQFF
NA | NA | TRBJ2-7 | TRBV5-6 | TGTGCCAGCAGCCTGTCTTGGGGTGAGGGCTTTCTGCACGAGCAGTACTTC | CASSLSWGEGFLHEQYF
NA | TRBD1 | TRBJ1-4 | TRBV5-6 | TGTGCCAGCAGCTTGAGGACAGGGGGCTCGAATGAAAAACTGTTTTTT | CASSLRTGGSNEKLFF
NA | NA | TRBJ1-3 | TRBV6-4 | TGTGCCAGCAGTCCAGAGATGGGACCTGGAAACACCATATATTTT | CASSPEMGPGNTIYF
NA | TRBD1 | TRBJ1-2 | TRBV4-3 | TGCGCCAGCAGCCAAGCAACCGGGACAGGGGGAGGTAGCTACACCTTC | CASSQATGTGGGSYTF
NA | TRBD1 | TRBJ2-7 | TRBV11-2 | TGTGCCAGCAGGCGCCCCGGGACAGGACAGTACGAGCAGTACTTC | CASRRPGTGQYEQYF
NA | TRBD1 | TRBJ1-2 | TRBV4-3 | TGCGCCAGCAGCCAAGATCGGGCAGGGGGCTCCTTCAACTATGGCTACACCTTC | CASSQDRAGGSFNYGYTF
once | TRBD1 | TRBJ1-3 | TRBV4-2 | TGTGCCAGCAGCCAAGGGACAGGGGCTGGAAACACCATATATTTT | CASSQGTGAGNTIYF
NA | TRBD2 | TRBJ2-5 | TRBV11-2 | TGTGCCAGCAGCTTAGCTGTAGCGGGGGCGGAGACCCAGTACTTC | CASSLAVAGAETQYF
NA | TRBD2 | TRBJ2-7 | TRBV10-2 | TGCGCCAGCAGTGAAGTGACTAGCGGGAGTTACGAGCAGTACTTC | CASSEVTSGSYEQYF
NA | TRBD1 | TRBJ1-2 | TRBV5-8 | TGTGCCAGGAACACAGGGGCCGATGGCTACACCTTC | CARNTGADGYTF
NA | NA | TRBJ2-3 | TRBV28 | TGTGCCAGCAGTTCGACTAGCACAGATACGCAGTATTTT | CASSSTSTDTQYF
NA | TRBD1 | TRBJ1-2 | TRBV5-6 | TGTGCCAGCAGCTCGGACAGGCGCTATGGCTACACCTTC | CASSSDRRYGYTF
NA | TRBD2 | TRBJ2-1 | TRBV10-3 | TGTGCCATCAGTGGCGGGGGGGCCTACAATGAGCAGTTCTTC | CAISGGGAYNEQFF
NA | TRBD2 | TRBJ2-1 | TRBV7-6 | TGTGCCAGCAGCTTAAGGCTAGCGGGATATCAGAGCTCCTACAATGAGCAGTTCTTC | CASSLRLAGYQSSYNEQFF
NA | NA | TRBJ2-1 | TRBV4-1 | TGCGCCAGCAGCCAACTAAACGGACAGAATGACAATGAGCAGTTCTTC | CASSQLNGQNDNEQFF
NA | NA | TRBJ2-3 | TRBV5-6 | TGTGCCAGCAGCTTGGCCGGGGGCAGGGGGGCCACAGATACGCAGTATTTT | CASSLAGGRGATDTQYF
NA | NA | TRBJ1-5 | TRBV5-6 | TGTGCCAGCGGGACTTGGGAAGAACAGCCCCAGCATTTT | CASGTWEEQPQHF
once | TRBD1 | TRBJ1-4 | TRBV18 | TGTGCCAGCTCGTCGGACAGGGGGGAAAAACTGTTTTTT | CASSSDRGEKLFF
NA | NA | TRBJ2-1 | TRBV11-2 | TGTGCCAGCAGCTCCGTAACTAGTACTGAGCAGTTCTTC | CASSSVTSTEQFF
NA | NA | TRBJ2-2 | TRBV7-9 | TGTGCCAGCTTTGGACAGAACACCGGGGAGCTGTTTTTT | CASFGQNTGELFF
NA | TRBD1 | TRBJ2-7 | TRBV11-2 | TGTGCCAGCAGCTTAGATACCGGGACAGGGTACGAGCAGTACTTC | CASSLDTGTGYEQYF
once | TRBD1 | TRBJ1-2 | TRBV7-3 | TGTGCCAGCAGCGCAGACAGGGGAAAGGGCTATGGCTACACCTTC | CASSADRGKGYGYTF
NA | NA | TRBJ1-1 | TRBV27 | TGTGCCAGCAGTTTAGGGGGCGGTGAAGCTTTCTTT | CASSLGGGEAFF
NA | TRBD2 | TRBJ2-7 | TRBV20-1 | TGCAGTGCCCCGGGGGGTCACGAGCAGTACTTC | CSAPGGHEQYF
NA | TRBD1 | TRBJ2-4 | TRBV5-4 | TGTGCCAGCAGCTTAGGGACAGACCTAGCCAAAAACATTCAGTACTTC | CASSLGTDLAKNIQYF
NA | TRBD2 | TRBJ2-1 | TRBV5-1 | TGCGCCAGCAGCTTGGTAGCGGGAGTGCACAATGAGCAGTTCTTC | CASSLVAGVHNEQFF
NA | NA | TRBJ1-4 | TRBV21-1 | TGTGCCAGCAGCAAAATTTATCACAGGGGCGGTGAAAAACTGTTTTTT | CASSKIYHRGGEKLFF
NA | NA | TRBJ1-5 | TRBV4-3 | TGCGCCAGCAGCCAAGATTATCCAACAGGGCGGTATAGCAATCAGCCCCAGCATTTT | CASSQDYPTGRYSNQPQHF
NA | TRBD2 | TRBJ2-3 | TRBV7-8 | TGTGCCAGCAGCCGATCTAGCGGGGGGGCGGGAGATACGCAGTATTTT | CASSRSSGGAGDTQYF